Following are 23 T cell receptor beta chains from one sample sequenced in a study of blood T cell repertoires in COVID-19. Sequenced by immunoSEQ multiplex PCR; TCRdb stores in-frame clones only, minus some. In the table there are approximately 190,000 clones, 70% to 90% of which are singletons. Sequencing was carried out using peripheral blood. These receptors all come from a woman in her seventies with active or convalescent COVID-19.

The rearrangement links TRBV7-6 to TRBJ1-3, with D possibly TRBD1 on 5 matching bases. The CDR3 has 16 amino acids. Germline-derived CDR1 and CDR2 are SGHVS and FNYEAQ. V dropped 2 bases and J dropped 0 bases, with 11 bases sitting between them. CDR3 in amino acids: CASSLFGGTSGNTIYF. The CDR3 DNA sequence: TGTGCCAGCAGCTTATTCGGGGGAACCTCTGGAAACACCATATATTTT.

The chain recombines TRBV6-5 with TRBJ2-1; 7 positions agree with TRBD1. The germline V gene has CDR1 MNHEY and CDR2 SVGAGI. The CDR3 sequence is 13 residues long. Germline trimming cut 6 bases from V and 6 bases from J; bases unmatched to any gene: 5. The CDR3 coding sequence is TGTGCCAGCAGCCGGGACAGCTCCAATGAGCAGTTCTTC. This gives the protein CASSRDSSNEQFF.

This chain links TRBV27 with TRBJ1-1; TRBD1 is a possible D gene (5 bases). Germline V gene lookup returns CDR1 MNHEY and CDR2 SMNVEV (reference sequence). The CDR3 consists of 16 residues. V shed 6 bases and J shed 1 base, with 18 bases lying between them. CDR3 nucleotides: TGTGCCAGCAGCAGACAGCCATACCCCAAGAACACTGAAGCTTTCTTT. It is translated as CASSRQPYPKNTEAFF.

This clone was observed a handful of times. V gene TRBV5-1 combines with J gene TRBJ2-3; 7 bases are shared with TRBD1. CDR3 length: 16 amino acids. The germline V gene has CDR1 SGHRS and CDR2 YFSETQ. With 6 bases clipped from V and 0 bases from J, the junction kept 10 bases outside the gene matches. CDR3 in amino acids: CASTDRHPPSTDTQYF. CDR3 in DNA: TGCGCCAGCACGGACAGGCACCCCCCTAGCACAGATACGCAGTATTTT.

This chain connects TRBV2 to TRBJ2-5; 7 bases align to TRBD1. This CDR3 region has 14 residues. CDR1 SNHLY and CDR2 FYNNEI come from the germline V gene. V lost 6 bases to trimming and J lost 1 base; unmatched junction nucleotides: 5. CDR3 DNA: TGTGCCAGCAGCCGAGGGACAGTCCAAGAGACCCAGTACTTC. Residues: CASSRGTVQETQYF.

In DNA, the CDR3 is TGTGCCAGCTCACCCCGGGACAGGGACACAGATACGCAGTATTTT. This sequence encodes CASSPRDRDTDTQYF. The rearrangement joins TRBV18 to TRBJ2-3; 9 bases fit TRBD1. Germline V gene sequence: CDR1 KGHSH, CDR2 LQKENI. Losses at the gene ends were 3 bases for V and 2 bases for J; bases not matched to a gene: 3. The CDR3 sequence is 15 residues long.

This sequence joins TRBV11-2 and TRBJ2-7; 10 bases align to TRBD2. This CDR3 is built from 16 residues. Germline values: CDR1 SGHAT, CDR2 FQNNGV. With V trimmed by 5 bases and J by 5 bases, 12 bases remained unmatched. Here the CDR3 reads CASSQQAGGPWDEQYF. The CDR3 coding sequence is TGTGCCAGCAGCCAACAAGCGGGAGGGCCGTGGGACGAGCAGTACTTC.

V and J are TRBV11-3 and TRBJ2-7; TRBD1 matches 9 bases. Germline lookup yields CDR1 SGHNT and CDR2 YENEEA. The CDR3 covers 13 residues. Trimming at V came to 5 bases and at J to 8 bases, leaving 7 bases not matched to a gene. The CDR3 nucleotides are TGTGCCAGCAGCCAACCGGGACAGGGTAAGCAGTACTTC. Residues: CASSQPGQGKQYF.

The table lists this clone with a few counts. The chain links TRBV6-6 to TRBJ2-5, with 12 bases matching TRBD2. This CDR3 contains 16 residues. CDR1 is MNHNY, CDR2 SVGAGI, per germline (reference sequence). V dropped 5 bases and J dropped 4; count of bases not matched to a gene: 8. The CDR3 DNA sequence: TGTGCCAGCAGTCGACTAGCGGGAGCGTCGGGAGAGACCCAGTACTTC. Its translation: CASSRLAGASGETQYF.

The J gene is TRBJ2-7, the V gene TRBV19; maybe TRBD1 (5 bases). Germline V gene data show CDR1 as LNHDA and CDR2 as SQIVND (reference sequence). The CDR3 runs 14 residues. V lost 3 bases, J lost 3 bases, and 12 bases lay in between. The CDR3 reads CASSISGHVYEQYF. DNA for the CDR3: TGTGCCAGTAGTATTTCAGGACACGTCTACGAGCAGTACTTC.

The chain has TRBV10-3 and TRBJ2-7, with a tentative D call TRBD2 (7 bases). The CDR3 has 18 amino acids. Trimming shortened V by 0 bases and J by 4 bases, and 22 bases separated the two germline ends. Per germline, CDR1 ENHRY and CDR2 SYGVKD. CDR3 sequence reads: CAISESGWGGLGAYEQYF. In DNA, the CDR3 is TGTGCCATCAGTGAGTCGGGATGGGGGGGCCTGGGAGCGTACGAGCAGTACTTC.

This chain links TRBV7-7 with TRBJ2-2, with 12 nucleotides matching TRBD2. The CDR3 spans 16 residues. The V segment lost 5 bases and the J segment 5 bases; nucleotides outside the gene matches: 6. Germline V gene sequence: CDR1 SSHAT, CDR2 FNYEAQ (reference sequence). For the CDR3, the DNA is TGTGCCAGCAGCCCTCTAGCGGGAGGGCCAACCGGGGAGCTGTTTTTT. Protein: CASSPLAGGPTGELFF. Variable domain in full (rest from reference TRBV7-7 and TRBJ2-2): GAGVSQSPRYKVTKRGQDVTLRCDPISSHATLYWYQQALGQGPEFLTYFNYEAQPDKSGLPSDRFSAERPEGSISTLTIQRTEQRDSAMYRCASSPLAGGPTGELFFGEGSRLTVL.

This clone was seen once. Within the sample, other DNA sequences also encode this same CDR3. The chain uses TRBV5-1 and TRBJ1-5; a possible D gene is TRBD1 (5 bases). The CDR3 covers 15 residues. Per germline, CDR1 SGHRS and CDR2 YFSETQ. V was trimmed by 0 bases and J by 0 bases, leaving 7 bases between them. CDR3 sequence: CASSLEGASNQPQHF. Here the CDR3 DNA reads TGCGCCAGCAGCTTGGAAGGGGCTAGCAATCAGCCCCAGCATTTT.

The chain joins TRBV30 to TRBJ2-3; no firm D call. V lost 3 bases to trimming and J lost 0 bases, with 4 bases between them. CDR1 is GTSNPN, CDR2 SVGIG, per germline (reference sequence). The CDR3 contains 12 residues. CDR3 nucleotides: TGTGCCTGGAGGGAGAGCACAGATACGCAGTATTTT. It yields the protein CAWRESTDTQYF.

The chain combines TRBV6-1 with TRBJ2-1, with 9 bases lining up with TRBD2. Germline CDR1 is MNHNS and CDR2 is SASEGT. Trimming cost V 0 bases and J 3 bases; bases outside gene matches: 6. The CDR3 has 17 residues. The CDR3 coding sequence is TGTGCCAGCAGTGAAGCTCGGGCTAGCGGGATCTACAATGAGCAGTTCTTC. Its protein is CASSEARASGIYNEQFF.

V gene TRBV11-2 combines with J gene TRBJ2-6; 8 bases map to TRBD2. J gave up 2 bases and V 2 bases, and 2 bases lay outside the gene matches. The CDR3 is 16 amino acids. CDR1 and CDR2 from the germline V gene are SGHAT and FQNNGV. The CDR3 sequence: CASSLTGGTGANVLTF. The CDR3 DNA reads TGTGCCAGCAGCTTAACGGGGGGGACTGGGGCCAACGTCCTGACTTTC.

The J gene is TRBJ2-1, the V gene TRBV11-2; D perhaps matches TRBD2 (5 bases). There are 13 residues in the CDR3. CDR1 SGHAT and CDR2 FQNNGV come from the germline V gene. With 0 bases removed from V and 11 bases from J, the gap between germline ends came to 11 bases. CDR3 nucleotide sequence: TGTGCCAGCAGCTTAGAACTAGTTGTCCAGCAGTTCTTC. It translates to CASSLELVVQQFF.

The table lists this clone with a few counts. The chain joins TRBV30 to TRBJ2-5, with D maybe TRBD1 (5 bases). The V gene's germline CDR1 is GTSNPN and CDR2 SVGIG (reference sequence). V lost 3 bases, J lost 7 bases, and 12 bases lay in between. The CDR3 runs 12 residues. CDR3 in amino acids: CAWRIGGATQYF. The CDR3 DNA is TGTGCCTGGAGGATCGGTGGGGCGACCCAGTACTTC.

The chain carries TRBV5-1 and TRBJ2-1, with TRBD2 matching 8 bases. Trimming at V came to 0 bases and at J to 6 bases, leaving 5 bases not matched to a gene. The germline V gene encodes CDR1 SGHRS and CDR2 YFSETQ. This CDR3 is 15 amino acids long. The CDR3 spells CASSLDGRGGNEQFF. CDR3 coding DNA: TGCGCCAGCAGCTTGGACGGGAGGGGCGGCAATGAGCAGTTCTTC.

This sequence joins TRBV6-5 and TRBJ2-1; TRBD2 matches at 8 bases. Germline values: CDR1 MNHEY, CDR2 SVGAGI. The CDR3 totals 15 residues. Unmatched junction bases numbered 6, after V lost 6 bases and J lost 2 bases. The CDR3 region is CASRIPGLAYNEQFF. The CDR3 coding sequence is TGTGCCAGCAGAATCCCGGGACTAGCCTACAATGAGCAGTTCTTC.

This chain connects TRBV30 to TRBJ2-2; possibly TRBD1 for D (6 bases). Germline loops: CDR1 GTSNPN, CDR2 SVGIG (reference sequence). Trimming cost V 3 bases and J 7 bases, with 18 bases left between them. This CDR3 contains 15 residues. This chain's CDR3 is CAWRGPYRAIGELFF. The CDR3 coding sequence is TGTGCCTGGAGGGGACCTTACAGGGCGATCGGGGAGCTGTTTTTT.

The rearrangement links TRBV11-2 to TRBJ2-1, with TRBD1 matching over 8 bases. This CDR3 spans 15 amino acids. V lost 0 bases and J lost 7; bases outside the gene matches: 5. Germline CDR1 is SGHAT and CDR2 is FQNNGV. CDR3 nucleotides: TGTGCCAGCAGCTTAGAACAGGGGGGTGTGAATGAGCAGTTCTTC. It translates to CASSLEQGGVNEQFF.

The chain has TRBV3-1 (or the pseudogene TRBV3-2) and TRBJ2-2; possibly TRBD1 for D (7 bases). The ends were cut back, 4 bases at V and 4 bases at J, with 16 bases in the middle. The CDR3 has 16 amino acids. In germline, CDR1 is LGHDT, CDR2 YNNKEL (reference sequence). CDR3 bases: TGTGCCAGCAGCCTAAGGACAGGAGGGTTCACCGGGGAGCTGTTTTTT. Its protein is CASSLRTGGFTGELFF.